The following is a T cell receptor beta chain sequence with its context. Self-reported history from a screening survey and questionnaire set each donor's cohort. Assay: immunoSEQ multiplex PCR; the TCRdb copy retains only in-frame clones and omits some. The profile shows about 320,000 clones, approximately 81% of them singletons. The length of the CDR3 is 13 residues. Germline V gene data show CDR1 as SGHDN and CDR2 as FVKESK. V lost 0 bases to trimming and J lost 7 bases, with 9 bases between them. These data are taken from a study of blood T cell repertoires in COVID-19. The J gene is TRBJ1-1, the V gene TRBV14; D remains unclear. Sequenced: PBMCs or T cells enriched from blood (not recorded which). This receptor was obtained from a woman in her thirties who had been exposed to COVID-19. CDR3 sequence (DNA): TGTGCCAGCAGCCAAGATATAGCGTTTGAAGCTTTCTTT. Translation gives CASSQDIAFEAFF. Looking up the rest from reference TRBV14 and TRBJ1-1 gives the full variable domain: EAGVTQFPSHSVIEKGQTVTLRCDPISGHDNLYWYRRVMGKEIKFLLHFVKESKQDESGMPNNRFLAERTGGTYSTLKVQPAELEDSGVYFCASSQDIAFEAFFGQGTRLTVV.